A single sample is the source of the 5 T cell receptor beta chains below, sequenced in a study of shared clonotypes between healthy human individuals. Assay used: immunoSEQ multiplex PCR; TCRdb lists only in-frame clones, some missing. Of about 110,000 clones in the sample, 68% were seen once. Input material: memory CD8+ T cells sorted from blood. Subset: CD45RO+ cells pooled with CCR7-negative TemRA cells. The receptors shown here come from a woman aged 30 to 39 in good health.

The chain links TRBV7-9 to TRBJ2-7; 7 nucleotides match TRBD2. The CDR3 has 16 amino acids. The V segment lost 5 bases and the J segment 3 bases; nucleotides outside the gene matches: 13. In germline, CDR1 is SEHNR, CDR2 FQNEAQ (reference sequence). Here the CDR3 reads CASSAIPPSGFYEQYF. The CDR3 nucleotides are TGTGCCAGCAGCGCCATCCCCCCTAGCGGATTCTACGAGCAGTACTTC.

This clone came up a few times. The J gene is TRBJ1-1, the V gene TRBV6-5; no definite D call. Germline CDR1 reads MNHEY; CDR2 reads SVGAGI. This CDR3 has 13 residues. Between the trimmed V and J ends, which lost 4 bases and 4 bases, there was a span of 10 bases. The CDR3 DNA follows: TGTGCCAGCAGTTTCATGAGGGCCACTGAAGCTTTCTTT. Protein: CASSFMRATEAFF.

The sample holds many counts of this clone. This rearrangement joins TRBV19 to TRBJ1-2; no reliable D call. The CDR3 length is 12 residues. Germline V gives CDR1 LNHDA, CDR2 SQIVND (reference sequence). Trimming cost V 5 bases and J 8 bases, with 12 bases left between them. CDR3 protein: CASSPSREGYTF. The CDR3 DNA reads TGTGCCAGTAGTCCCTCCCGGGAGGGCTACACCTTC.

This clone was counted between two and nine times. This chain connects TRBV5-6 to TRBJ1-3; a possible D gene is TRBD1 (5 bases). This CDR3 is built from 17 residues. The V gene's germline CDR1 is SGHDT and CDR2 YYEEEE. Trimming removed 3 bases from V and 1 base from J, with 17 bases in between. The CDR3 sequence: CASSWGDFFGSGNTIYF. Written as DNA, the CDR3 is TGTGCCAGCAGCTGGGGGGATTTCTTCGGGTCTGGAAACACCATATATTTT.

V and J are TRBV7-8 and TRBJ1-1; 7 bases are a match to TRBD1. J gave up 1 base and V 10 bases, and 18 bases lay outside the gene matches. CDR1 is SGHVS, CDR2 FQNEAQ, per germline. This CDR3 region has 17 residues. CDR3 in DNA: TGTGCCACCGACTCCTCCCCTGAGGGACAGCAGAACACTGAAGCTTTCTTT. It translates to CATDSSPEGQQNTEAFF.